This T cell receptor beta chain was recorded in a study of blood T cell repertoires in COVID-19. About the study: The United States, Italy and Spain provided the acute and convalescent COVID-19 samples. In each case, the material was cDNA or gDNA derived from T cells, B-cell-depleted T cells, or PBMCs.

In the original workflow: Estimated nucleated cell counts came from reference gene primer amplification. Repertoires were generated with immunoSEQ multiplex PCR, while TCRdb's copy carries only in-frame clones and drops some. That table is the source of V, J and clone size, and D and trimming were worked out from the DNA. Of about 25,000 clones detected, around nine tenths appear once; the ten largest clones hold over 7.5%. This clone was counted once. The CDR3 length is 15 residues. V dropped 2 bases and J dropped 4; count of bases not matched to a gene: 5. Germline CDR1 reads MDHEN; CDR2 reads SYDVKM.

This TCR was sampled from a human donor with active COVID-19. The donor label of this sample is uncertain. The chain employs TRBV28 and TRBJ1-3; 7 bases map to TRBD1. Sequencing input: peripheral blood. The CDR3 nucleotides read TGTGCCAGCAGTTTAGGTACAGGGGCCGGAAACACCATATATTTT. The encoded protein is CASSLGTGAGNTIYF.